What follows are 2 T cell receptor beta chains derived from one specimen sequenced in a study of shared clonotypes between healthy human individuals. Using immunoSEQ multiplex PCR, the repertoire was profiled, and TCRdb retains in-frame clones only, with some absent. The sample lists around 1,000,000 clones, about 72% occurring once. The sequencing input was memory CD4+ T cells from PBMCs. The subset: CD45RA-negative fraction. These receptors all stem from a man younger than 35 in good health. Some clones in this sample may be carry-over from other donors' samples.

The rearrangement links TRBV4-2 to TRBJ1-1; 7 nucleotides agree with TRBD1. CDR3 length: 14 residues. With V trimmed by 5 bases and J by 3 bases, 6 bases remained unmatched. Germline V CDR1 and CDR2: LGHNA, YNFKEQ. CDR3: CASSVRQGDTEAFF. The CDR3 DNA is TGTGCCAGCAGCGTAAGACAGGGTGACACTGAAGCTTTCTTT.

The rearrangement links TRBV11-2 to TRBJ1-1; 8 positions match TRBD1. Trimming at V came to 2 bases and at J to 5 bases, leaving 4 bases not matched to a gene. The CDR3 consists of 14 residues. From germline, CDR1 is SGHAT and CDR2 FQNNGV. This CDR3 is CASSLTGGRTEAFF. The CDR3, as DNA: TGTGCCAGCAGCTTAACAGGGGGGCGGACTGAAGCTTTCTTT.